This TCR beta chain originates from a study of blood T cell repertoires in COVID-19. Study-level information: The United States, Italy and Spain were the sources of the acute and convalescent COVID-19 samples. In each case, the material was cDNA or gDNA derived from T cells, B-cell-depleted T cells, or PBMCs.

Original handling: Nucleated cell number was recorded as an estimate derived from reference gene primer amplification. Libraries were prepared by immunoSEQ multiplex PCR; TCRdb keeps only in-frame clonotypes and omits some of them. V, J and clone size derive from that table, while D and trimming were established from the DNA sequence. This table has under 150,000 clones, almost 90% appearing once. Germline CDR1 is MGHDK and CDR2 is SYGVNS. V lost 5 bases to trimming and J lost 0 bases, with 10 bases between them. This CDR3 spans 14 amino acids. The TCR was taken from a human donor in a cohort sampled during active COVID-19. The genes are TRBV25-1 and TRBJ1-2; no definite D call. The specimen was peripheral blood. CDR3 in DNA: TGTGCCAGCAGTTCGGGTGTAGCTAACTATGGCTACACCTTC. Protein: CASSSGVANYGYTF.